The 6 T cell receptor beta chains in this list originate from one sample, sequenced in a study of identical twins. MiXCR was run by TCRdb on the 5' RACE reads, yielding one entry per CDR3 protein. Here the sample spans 690,000 or so distinct CDR3 sequences, less than 7% being singletons. The specimen sequenced was naive T cells sorted from blood. The receptors were sampled from a man between 18 and 35 years old in good health.

At least ten counts were recorded for this clonotype. The rearrangement links TRBV29-1 to TRBJ2-2; D is perhaps TRBD1 or TRBD2 (5 bases each). Between the trimmed V and J ends, which lost 0 bases and 6 bases, there was a span of 5 bases. The CDR3 length is 12 residues. Per the germline V gene, CDR1 is SQVTM and CDR2 is ANQGSEA. In DNA form, the CDR3 reads TGCAGCGTTGAAGAGGGGGCCGGGGAGCTGTTTTTT. It encodes CSVEEGAGELFF.

This clonotype was found many times. This sequence joins TRBV20-1 and TRBJ1-6; unclear D gene. Germline V gene data show CDR1 as DFQATT and CDR2 as SNEGSKA (reference sequence). This CDR3 spans 16 amino acids. Trimming stripped 2 bases from V and 10 bases from J, with 21 bases between. For the CDR3, the DNA is TGCAGTGCTAGAAAGCTTGAAGTACAGTGGGAATCACCCCTCCACTTT. Translating gives CSARKLEVQWESPLHF.

This clonotype was detected ten times or more. The chain couples TRBV12-3 or TRBV12-4 to TRBJ2-7; D is possibly TRBD1 (6 bases). V dropped 4 bases and J dropped 6 bases, with 13 bases sitting between them. CDR3 length: 13 amino acids. The DNA for the CDR3 is TGTGCCAGCAGTTCCAGGGGCCCCATCGAGCAGTACTTC. It encodes CASSSRGPIEQYF.

The chain couples TRBV6-2 or TRBV6-3 to TRBJ1-5, with D uncertain. The germline V gene has CDR1 MNHEY and CDR2 SVGEGT. V was pared by 2 bases and J by 0 bases, with 8 bases between. This CDR3 is 15 amino acids long. The CDR3 reads CASSYRGYSNQPQHF. The DNA for the CDR3 is TGTGCCAGCAGTTACAGAGGTTATAGCAATCAGCCCCAGCATTTT.

Ten or more counts support this clonotype. V usage is TRBV7-2 and J usage is TRBJ2-5; 12 nucleotides line up with TRBD2. The CDR3 consists of 16 residues. The junction had 3 bases not matched to a gene; V was cut back by 3 bases and J by 1 base. Per the germline V gene, CDR1 is SGHTA and CDR2 is FQGNSA. CDR3 amino acids: CASSFGLAGFQETQYF. The DNA of the CDR3 is TGTGCCAGCAGCTTTGGACTAGCGGGATTCCAAGAGACCCAGTACTTC.

The rearrangement uses TRBV6-1 and TRBJ2-2; D perhaps matches TRBD1 (6 bases). Germline V lookup: CDR1 MNHNS, CDR2 SASEGT. The length of the CDR3 is 13 residues. Trimming cost V 10 bases and J 0 bases, with 9 bases left between them. The CDR3 nucleotides are TGTGCCACGGGACAAACGAACACCGGGGAGCTGTTTTTT. Translated, it gives CATGQTNTGELFF.